This TCR beta chain comes out of a study of shared clonotypes between healthy human individuals. General observations from the study: Shared across a few donors were roughly 4.7% of the naive CD4 clonotypes.

V was cut by 0 bases and J by 2 bases, with 14 bases left in between. The CDR3 spans 16 residues. The germline gives CDR1 SEHNR, CDR2 FQNEAQ (reference sequence). On this clone itself: What it binds is not known.

Only CD45RO-negative cells positively selected for CCR7 counted as naive CD8 cells, so terminally differentiated effector memory CD45RA+ cells were excluded. Several immunoSEQ plates held equal portions of the genomic DNA taken from each subset. Each replicate PCR on the sorted subsets used about 0.2 ug DNA (around 30,000 T cell genomes). Sequenced by immunoSEQ multiplex PCR; TCRdb stores in-frame clones only, minus some. The table includes 1.5 million to 2.5 million clones, over 85% detected once. The chain couples TRBV7-9 to TRBJ2-7; D gene uncertain. The clonotype originates from a man aged 18 to 29 in good health. Sequencing used naive CD8+ T cells sorted from blood. In DNA, the CDR3 is TGTGCCAGCAGCTTAGCAGGCTTCGGTCCTACCTACGAGCAGTACTTC. It encodes CASSLAGFGPTYEQYF. Full variable domain (missing parts from reference TRBV7-9 and TRBJ2-7): DTGVSQNPRHKITKRGQNVTFRCDPISEHNRLYWYRQTLGQGPEFLTYFQNEAQLEKSRLLSDRFSAERPKGSFSTLEIQRTEQGDSAMYLCASSLAGFGPTYEQYFGPGTRLTVT.